What follows are 8 T cell receptor beta chains derived from one specimen sequenced in a study of identical twins. Using its own MiXCR run on the 5' RACE reads, TCRdb lists one record per CDR3 protein. The sample shows some 230,000 distinct CDR3 sequences, roughly 7.1% of them seen only once. These data were likewise used in another study, on T cells expressing NK-cell markers.

Material for sequencing was CD8+ T cells sorted from blood. These receptors all stem from a woman aged 18 to 35 in good health.

In DNA, the CDR3 is TGTGCCAGCAGCTTAGTGCTCGGCGGAATATCGGGTAATGAGCAGTTCTTC. This translates into CASSLVLGGISGNEQFF. This sequence joins TRBV7-2 and TRBJ2-1, with no clear D. V lost 1 base and J lost 7, with 20 bases in between. The CDR3 is made up of 17 amino acids. Germline-derived CDR1 and CDR2 are SGHTA and FQGNSA.

This chain links TRBV19 with TRBJ2-1, with TRBD2 matching over 7 bases. Germline V lookup: CDR1 LNHDA, CDR2 SQIVND (reference sequence). This CDR3 contains 15 residues. Unmatched junction bases numbered 5, after V lost 3 bases and J lost 3 bases. DNA of the CDR3: TGTGCCAGTAGTATCGCGGGAGTGGGCTACAATGAGCAGTTCTTC. As protein: CASSIAGVGYNEQFF.

This clonotype was counted ten times or more. This chain joins TRBV7-3 and TRBJ1-2; no firm D call. Germline lookup yields CDR1 SGHTA and CDR2 FQGTGA. V gave up 1 base and J gave up 3 bases, with 9 bases separating them. The CDR3 loop spans 14 amino acids. The CDR3 loop reads CASSLIPEDYGYTF. CDR3 sequence (DNA): TGTGCCAGCAGCTTAATACCGGAAGACTATGGCTACACCTTC.

This clonotype was observed a handful of times. This chain uses TRBV7-3 with TRBJ2-5; D possibly corresponds to TRBD2 (5 bases). Germline CDR1 SGHTA, CDR2 FQGTGA. The CDR3 contains 14 residues. Trimming removed 4 bases at V and 5 bases at J, with 14 bases between. The CDR3 spells CASSSDGEQETQYF. CDR3 sequence (DNA): TGTGCCAGCAGCTCGGACGGGGAACAGGAGACCCAGTACTTC.

This clonotype has ten or more counts. J is TRBJ2-3 and V is TRBV2; a weak D match, TRBD2 (6 bases). This CDR3 spans 12 amino acids. The ends were cut back, 8 bases at V and 6 bases at J, with 12 bases in the middle. Germline values: CDR1 SNHLY, CDR2 FYNNEI. CDR3 DNA: TGTGCCAGCCGAGCCGCGGGGGATACGCAGTATTTT. Encoded protein: CASRAAGDTQYF.

The chain recombines TRBV9 with TRBJ2-5, with D perhaps matching TRBD1 or TRBD2 (7 bases each). The CDR3 has 16 amino acids. The germline V gene encodes CDR1 SGDLS and CDR2 YYNGEE. Trimming stripped 4 bases from V and 4 bases from J, with 20 bases between. The CDR3 is CASSPWGGGDGETQYF. CDR3 nucleotides: TGTGCCAGCAGCCCCTGGGGAGGGGGCGACGGAGAGACCCAGTACTTC. Supplemented by reference TRBV9 and TRBJ2-5, the full variable domain reads DSGVTQTPKHLITATGQRVTLRCSPRSGDLSVYWYQQSLDQGLQFLIQYYNGEERAKGNILERFSAQQFPDLHSELNLSSLELGDSALYFCASSPWGGGDGETQYFGPGTRLLVL.

This clonotype was counted between two and nine times. The V gene is TRBV6-1, the J gene TRBJ2-3; D is ambiguous. V lost 6 bases and J lost 8, with 12 bases in between. The length of the CDR3 is 12 residues. Germline V lookup: CDR1 MNHNS, CDR2 SASEGT. As DNA, the CDR3 is TGTGCCAGCAGACTACCTACGGGTACGCAGTATTTT. It translates to CASRLPTGTQYF.

The chain has TRBV11-3 and TRBJ1-1; no clear D. The CDR3 spans 13 residues. V lost 7 bases, J lost 5 bases, and 14 bases lay in between. Germline CDR1 SGHNT, CDR2 YENEEA. The CDR3 loop reads CASTDRGETEAFF. In DNA form, the CDR3 reads TGTGCCAGCACGGATCGGGGAGAGACTGAAGCTTTCTTT.